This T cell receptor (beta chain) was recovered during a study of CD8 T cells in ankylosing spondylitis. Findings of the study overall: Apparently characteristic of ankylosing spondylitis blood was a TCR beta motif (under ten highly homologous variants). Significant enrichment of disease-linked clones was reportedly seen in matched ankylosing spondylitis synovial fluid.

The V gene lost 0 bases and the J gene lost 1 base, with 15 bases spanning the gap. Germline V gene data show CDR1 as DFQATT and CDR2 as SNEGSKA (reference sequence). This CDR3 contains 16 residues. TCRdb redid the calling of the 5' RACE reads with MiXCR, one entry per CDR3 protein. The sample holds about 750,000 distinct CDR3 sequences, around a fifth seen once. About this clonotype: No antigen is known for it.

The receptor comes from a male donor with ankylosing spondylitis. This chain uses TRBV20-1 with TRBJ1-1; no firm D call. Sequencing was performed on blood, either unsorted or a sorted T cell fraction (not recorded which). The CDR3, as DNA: TGCAGTGCTAGAGATTACGGTGAGATGCGGAACACTGAAGCTTTCTTT. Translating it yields CSARDYGEMRNTEAFF.